The present entry profiles one T cell receptor beta chain with its context. What it recognizes is unknown. This record belongs to a study of OX40 agonist ivuxolimab in advanced cancers. V shed 6 bases and J shed 0 bases, with 15 bases lying between them. The CDR3 consists of 15 residues. The germline V gene encodes CDR1 MDHEN and CDR2 SYDVKM. Some clones are missing from TCRdb's copy, which holds only in-frame ones; the method was immunoSEQ multiplex PCR. This table holds more than 20,000 clones, 86% found once. Study-wide results and caveats: There were, on average, more expanded clones in CD8+ T cells than in CD4+.

The sequence was collected from an adult with an advanced solid tumor such as melanoma, head and neck, liver or kidney cancer. The V call is TRBV28, the J call TRBJ2-7, with D possibly matching TRBD2 (5 bases). This specimen was CD4+ or CD8+ T cells sorted from blood, taken in a trial of the OX40 agonist ivuxolimab. CDR3 sequence reads: CASSRDSEVSYEQYF. Written as DNA, the CDR3 is TGTGCCAGCAGCCGCGATTCGGAGGTCTCCTACGAGCAGTACTTC.